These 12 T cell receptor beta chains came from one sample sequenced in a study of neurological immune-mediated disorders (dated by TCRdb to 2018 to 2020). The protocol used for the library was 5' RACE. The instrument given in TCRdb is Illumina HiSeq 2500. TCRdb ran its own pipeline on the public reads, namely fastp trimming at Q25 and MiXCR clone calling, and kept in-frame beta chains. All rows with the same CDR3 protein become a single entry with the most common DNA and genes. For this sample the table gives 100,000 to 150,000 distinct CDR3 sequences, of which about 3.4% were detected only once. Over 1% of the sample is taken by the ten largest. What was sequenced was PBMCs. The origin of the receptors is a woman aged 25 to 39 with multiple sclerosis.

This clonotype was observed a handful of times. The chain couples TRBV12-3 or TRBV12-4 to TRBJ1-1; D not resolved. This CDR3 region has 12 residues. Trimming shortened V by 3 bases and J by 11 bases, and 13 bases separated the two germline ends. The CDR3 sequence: CASSLTGVGAFF. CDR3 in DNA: TGTGCCAGCAGTTTGACCGGGGTCGGGGCTTTCTTT.

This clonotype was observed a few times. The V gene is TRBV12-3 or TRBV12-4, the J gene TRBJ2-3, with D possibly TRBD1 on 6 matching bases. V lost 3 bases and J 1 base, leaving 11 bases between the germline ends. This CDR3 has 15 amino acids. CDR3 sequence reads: CASSFPGERTDTQYF. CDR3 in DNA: TGTGCCAGCAGTTTCCCAGGGGAGCGCACAGATACGCAGTATTTT.

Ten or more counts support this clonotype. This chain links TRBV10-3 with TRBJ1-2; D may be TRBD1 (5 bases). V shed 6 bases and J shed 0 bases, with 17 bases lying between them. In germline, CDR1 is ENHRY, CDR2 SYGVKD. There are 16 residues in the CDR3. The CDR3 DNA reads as TGTGCCATCAGAGGGGCCGCACCGAGAGCTAACTATGGCTACACCTTC. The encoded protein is CAIRGAAPRANYGYTF.

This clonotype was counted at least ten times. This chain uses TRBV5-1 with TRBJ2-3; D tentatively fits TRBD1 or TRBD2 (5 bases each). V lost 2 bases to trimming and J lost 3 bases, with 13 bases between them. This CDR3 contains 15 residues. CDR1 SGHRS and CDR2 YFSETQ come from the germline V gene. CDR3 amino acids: CASSLGTGRTDTQYF. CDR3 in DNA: TGCGCCAGCAGCTTAGGGACGGGTCGAACAGATACGCAGTATTTT.

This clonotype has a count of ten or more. The CDR3 is CASTRDRSYEQYF. CDR3 coding DNA: TGTGCCAGCACCCGGGACAGGAGCTACGAGCAGTACTTC. The rearrangement links TRBV2 to TRBJ2-7; the match to TRBD1 covers 8 bases. The CDR3 spans 13 residues. Germline V gene sequence: CDR1 SNHLY, CDR2 FYNNEI. V dropped 7 bases and J dropped 3; count of bases not matched to a gene: 5.

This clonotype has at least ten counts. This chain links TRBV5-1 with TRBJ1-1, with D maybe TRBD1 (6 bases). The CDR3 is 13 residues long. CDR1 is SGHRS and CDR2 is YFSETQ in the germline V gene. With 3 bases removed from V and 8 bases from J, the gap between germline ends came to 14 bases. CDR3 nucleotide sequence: TGCGCCAGCAGCTGGGGGCAGAGGACCGAAGCTTTCTTT. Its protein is CASSWGQRTEAFF.

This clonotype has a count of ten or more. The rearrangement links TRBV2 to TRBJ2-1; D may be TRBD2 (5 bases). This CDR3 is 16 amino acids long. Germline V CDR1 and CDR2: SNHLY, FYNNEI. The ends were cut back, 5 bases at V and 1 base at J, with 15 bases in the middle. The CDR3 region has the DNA TGTGCCAGCAGTTCGAAGATGGAGGAGTCCTACAATGAGCAGTTCTTC. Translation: CASSSKMEESYNEQFF. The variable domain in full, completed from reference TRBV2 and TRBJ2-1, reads EPEVTQTPSHQVTQMGQEVILRCVPISNHLYFYWYRQILGQKVEFLVSFYNNEISEKSEIFDDQFSVERPDGSNFTLKIRSTKLEDSAMYFCASSSKMEESYNEQFFGPGTRLTVL.

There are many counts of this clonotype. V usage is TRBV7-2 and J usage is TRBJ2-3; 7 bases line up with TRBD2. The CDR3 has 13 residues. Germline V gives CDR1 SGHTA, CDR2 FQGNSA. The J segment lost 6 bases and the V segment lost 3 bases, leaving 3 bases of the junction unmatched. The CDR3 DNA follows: TGTGCCAGCAGCTTCGGGGGGAGGGATACGCAGTATTTT. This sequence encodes CASSFGGRDTQYF.

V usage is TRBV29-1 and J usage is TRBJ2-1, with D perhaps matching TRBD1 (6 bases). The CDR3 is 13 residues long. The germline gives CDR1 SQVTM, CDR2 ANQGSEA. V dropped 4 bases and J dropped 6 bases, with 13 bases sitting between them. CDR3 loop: CSVGSGASNEQFF. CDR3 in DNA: TGCAGCGTTGGGTCAGGGGCATCCAATGAGCAGTTCTTC.

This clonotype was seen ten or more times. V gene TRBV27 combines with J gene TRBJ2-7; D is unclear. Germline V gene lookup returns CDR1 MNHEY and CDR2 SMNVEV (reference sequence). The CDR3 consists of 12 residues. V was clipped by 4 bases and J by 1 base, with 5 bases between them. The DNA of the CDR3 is TGTGCCAGCAGTTCGAATTCCTACGAGCAGTACTTC. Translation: CASSSNSYEQYF.

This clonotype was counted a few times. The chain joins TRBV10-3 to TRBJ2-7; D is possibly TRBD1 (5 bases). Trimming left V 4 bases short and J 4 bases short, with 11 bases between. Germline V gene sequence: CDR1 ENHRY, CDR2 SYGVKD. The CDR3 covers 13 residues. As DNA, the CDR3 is TGTGCCATCAGTGTAGGGGAACCTTACGAGCAGTACTTC. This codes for CAISVGEPYEQYF.

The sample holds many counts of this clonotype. The CDR3 protein is CSARSQSSYNEQFF. DNA for the CDR3: TGCAGTGCTAGATCCCAGAGCTCCTACAATGAGCAGTTCTTC. The rearrangement links TRBV20-1 to TRBJ2-1; D gene unclear. The CDR3 is 14 residues long. The V gene's germline CDR1 is DFQATT and CDR2 SNEGSKA (reference sequence). Trimming took off 2 bases at V and 0 bases at J, with 8 bases between the two ends.